The rows below give T cell receptor beta chains drawn from one sample of a study of blood T cell repertoires in COVID-19. Sequencing was performed with immunoSEQ multiplex PCR; in TCRdb, only in-frame clones are kept and a portion is missing. Altogether about 130,000 clones are present, around 81% being singletons, with the ten largest covering 3.8%. The source material was peripheral blood. The receptors derive from a woman aged 45 to 65 with acute or convalescent COVID-19. The CDR3 runs from the conserved cysteine through the conserved F or W. Fields, in order: J gene, V gene, D gene, clone size, CDR3 DNA, CDR3 protein. The D gene is left open where the match is weak. Only part of the rows carry a size: once, few, many, or a class if the clone is expanded.

TRBJ2-3 | TRBV24-1 | - | - | TGTGCCACCAGTGAGGAGGGGGGGGCGGCGCAGTATTTT | CATSEEGGAAQYF
TRBJ1-4 | TRBV19 | TRBD1 | - | TGTGCCAGTAGCGCAACCAGACAGGGGATGAAGGAAAAACTGTTTTTT | CASSATRQGMKEKLFF
TRBJ1-2 | TRBV28 | - | - | TGTGCCAGCAGTGATCACAGGGAGCACGGCTACACCTTC | CASSDHREHGYTF
TRBJ1-5 | TRBV6-5 | - | - | TGTGCCAGCAGCATGAGACAGGGCAATCAGCCCCAGCATTTT | CASSMRQGNQPQHF
TRBJ1-4 | TRBV6-6 | TRBD1 | - | TGTGCCAGCAGCGAGGACCATATCAGGACAGGGGCGGTAACTAATGAAAAACTGTTTTTT | CASSEDHIRTGAVTNEKLFF
TRBJ1-2 | TRBV3-1/TRBV3-2 | - | few | TGTGCCAGCAGCCAAGAAGGGGGTGGCTACACCTTC | CASSQEGGGYTF
TRBJ2-3 | TRBV6-5 | TRBD2 | few | TGTGCCAGCAGCCGAGCGGGGATTGGAGATACGCAGTATTTT | CASSRAGIGDTQYF
TRBJ1-6 | TRBV28 | - | - | TGTGCCAGCAGTTCGGCAGGGGTTTATAATTCACCCCTCCACTTT | CASSSAGVYNSPLHF
TRBJ2-1 | TRBV19 | TRBD2 | once | TGTGCCAGTAGTATCGTTGCTAGCGGGAACAATGAGCAGTTCTTC | CASSIVASGNNEQFF
TRBJ1-5 | TRBV6-5 | TRBD1 | - | TGTGCCAGCAGTTTAGGAAACAGGGGTCAGCCCCAGCATTTT | CASSLGNRGQPQHF
TRBJ1-1 | TRBV10-3 | TRBD1 | - | TGTGCCATCAGTGTCCAGGGGGCTAACACTGAAGCTTTCTTT | CAISVQGANTEAFF
TRBJ2-3 | TRBV20-1 | TRBD2 | - | TGCAGTGCTAGTAGCGGGAGGGCCAGAGATACGCAGTATTTT | CSASSGRARDTQYF
TRBJ2-1 | TRBV9 | - | - | TGTGCCAGCAGCGTAGGAGGCGGGGTGAGCTCCTACAATGAGCAGTTCTTC | CASSVGGGVSSYNEQFF
TRBJ2-7 | TRBV5-4 | - | - | TGTGCCAGCAGCCACGGGACACAAACCTACGAGCAGTACTTC | CASSHGTQTYEQYF
TRBJ2-2 | TRBV7-2 | - | once | TGTGCCAGCAGCTTAAACCTATTAAGCGGCCGGGAGCTGTTTTTT | CASSLNLLSGRELFF
TRBJ1-4 | TRBV19 | - | - | TGTGCCAGTAGGTACAGTACTAATGAAAAACTGTTTTTT | CASRYSTNEKLFF
TRBJ2-7 | TRBV10-2 | - | - | TGCGCCAGCGCAGGGGCCATCTACTCCTACGAGCAGTACTTC | CASAGAIYSYEQYF
TRBJ1-2 | TRBV10-3 | - | - | TGTGCCATCAGTAACTGGACAGCCGGCGGCTACACCTTC | CAISNWTAGGYTF
TRBJ2-4 | TRBV7-9 | - | - | TGTGCCAGCAGCTTAGGCAGGGGAAACATTCAGTACTTC | CASSLGRGNIQYF
TRBJ2-1 | TRBV7-7 | - | - | TGTGCTAGCAGCTCCTACCCTCGGGGGACTTTCAATGAGCAGTTCTTC | CASSSYPRGTFNEQFF
TRBJ1-1 | TRBV19 | - | - | TGTGCCAGTAGTATCACAGGATTGAACACTGAAGCTTTCTTT | CASSITGLNTEAFF
TRBJ2-5 | TRBV5-1 | TRBD2 | once | TGCGCCAGCAGTCCTGGCGGGAGTTCAGAGACCCAGTACTTC | CASSPGGSSETQYF
TRBJ2-3 | TRBV24-1 | - | - | TGTGCCACCAGTGGAGGGTTAAGCACAGATACGCAGTATTTT | CATSGGLSTDTQYF
TRBJ1-1 | TRBV19 | - | - | TGTGCCAGTACGAGACCAAGATTGGGGCACACTGAAGCTTTCTTT | CASTRPRLGHTEAFF
TRBJ2-7 | TRBV20-1 | - | - | TGCAGTGCTACTGATAGCTCCTACGAGCAGTACTTC | CSATDSSYEQYF
TRBJ2-1 | TRBV20-1 | - | - | TGCAGTGCCCCTAGCGTCAATGAGCAGTTCTTC | CSAPSVNEQFF
TRBJ1-4 | TRBV6-2/TRBV6-3 | - | - | TGTGCCAGCAGTTCACGGTGGGAGGAAAAACTGTTTTTT | CASSSRWEEKLFF
TRBJ2-1 | TRBV30 | - | - | TGTGCCTGGAGTGTGTGGGCGGGGGACACTCTAGCCAATGAGCAGTTCTTC | CAWSVWAGDTLANEQFF
TRBJ2-7 | TRBV2 | - | - | TGTGCCAGCGGGGACACGGGCTACGAGCAGTACTTC | CASGDTGYEQYF
TRBJ1-3 | TRBV5-1 | - | - | TGCGCCAGCAGCTCCGGAGTGGCCCGCTCTGGAAACACCATATATTTT | CASSSGVARSGNTIYF
TRBJ2-2 | TRBV15 | - | - | TGTGCCACCAGCAGAGATGGGAGACTCAACACCGGGGAGCTGTTTTTT | CATSRDGRLNTGELFF
TRBJ1-2 | TRBV7-2 | TRBD1 | - | TGTGCCATCTTACAGGGGTGGGGTTTTGGCTACACCTTC | CAILQGWGFGYTF
TRBJ2-1 | TRBV7-9 | TRBD2 | - | TGTGCCAGCACCTCGGGGGGGCTCAGCTCCTACAATGAGCAGTTCTTC | CASTSGGLSSYNEQFF
TRBJ2-5 | TRBV7-9 | - | - | TGTGCCAGCAGCCCGGGGGACCAAGAGACCCAGTACTTC | CASSPGDQETQYF
TRBJ2-5 | TRBV9 | TRBD1 | - | TGTGCCAGCAGCGCAGGAATATCGGGACAGCAAGAGACCCAGTACTTC | CASSAGISGQQETQYF
TRBJ1-1 | TRBV18 | - | - | TGTGCCAGCTCATTAACAGGGAGGGCTGAAGCTTTCTTT | CASSLTGRAEAFF
TRBJ2-1 | TRBV25-1 | - | - | TGTGCCAGCAGTCCCCGGACTCCTGGAACAACTTACAATGAGCAGTTCTTC | CASSPRTPGTTYNEQFF
TRBJ2-1 | TRBV10-3 | TRBD2 | - | TGTGCCACCGCAAGCGGGAGCGATGAGCAGTTCTTC | CATASGSDEQFF
TRBJ1-5 | TRBV21-1 | - | few | TGTGCCAGCAGCAAAGACCGGGGTGAACAGCCCCAGCATTTT | CASSKDRGEQPQHF
TRBJ2-1 | TRBV14 | TRBD1 | - | TGTGCCAGCAGCCGAACAGGGGGCGATGAGCAGTTCTTC | CASSRTGGDEQFF
TRBJ2-1 | TRBV7-2 | - | - | TGTGCCAGCAGCTTACTATACAATGAGCAGTTCTTC | CASSLLYNEQFF
TRBJ2-7 | TRBV7-8 | TRBD1 | - | TGTGCCAGCAGCCAGGGGTACGCACAGGGGAATCGATACGAGCAGTACTTC | CASSQGYAQGNRYEQYF
TRBJ2-3 | TRBV7-9 | - | - | TGTGCCAGCAGTCCTCTACTAGCCTTCACAGATACGCAGTATTTT | CASSPLLAFTDTQYF
TRBJ2-7 | TRBV2 | - | - | TGTGCCAGCAGCCGAGAGGGAGCCTACGAGCAGTACTTC | CASSREGAYEQYF
TRBJ1-2 | TRBV30 | - | - | TGTGCCTGGAGTGTAAGGGGCAGCGATGGCTACACCTTC | CAWSVRGSDGYTF
TRBJ1-5 | TRBV25-1 | - | - | TGTGCCAGCAGTGAATTGGGGGCCGGAAATCAGCCCCAGCATTTT | CASSELGAGNQPQHF
TRBJ1-6 | TRBV19 | TRBD1 | once | TGTGCCAGTAGCCCCTGGGGACAGGGGGCAGGAACGTCACCCCTCCACTTT | CASSPWGQGAGTSPLHF
TRBJ2-2 | TRBV6-5 | TRBD1 | - | TGTGCCAGCGGGACAGGCGCAGTGCGGGAGCTGTTTTTT | CASGTGAVRELFF
TRBJ1-4 | TRBV2 | - | - | TGTGCCAGCCGAGTCCGAGTCACCAATGAAAAACTGTTTTTT | CASRVRVTNEKLFF
TRBJ2-7 | TRBV30 | TRBD1 | - | TGTGCCTGGAGTCCTGGGACAGGGGTTCGCGAGCAGTACTTC | CAWSPGTGVREQYF
TRBJ2-5 | TRBV5-1 | TRBD2 | - | TGCGCCAGCAGCTTGTCCCGGGGGGGTGGAGAGACCCAGTACTTC | CASSLSRGGGETQYF
TRBJ2-1 | TRBV18 | - | once | TGTGCCAGCTCCAACAACAGGAACAATGAGCAGTTCTTC | CASSNNRNNEQFF
TRBJ1-2 | TRBV7-9 | - | once | TGTGCCAGCAGCTTAAACCAACAGGGCAACTATGGCTACACCTTC | CASSLNQQGNYGYTF
TRBJ2-5 | TRBV18 | TRBD1 | - | TGTGCCAGCTCACCATTGGACAGGGGGCCGGTTACCCAGTACTTC | CASSPLDRGPVTQYF
TRBJ2-5 | TRBV5-1 | - | - | TGCGCCAGCAGCTTGGGCCCGGGTTCGGAGGAGACCCAGTACTTC | CASSLGPGSEETQYF